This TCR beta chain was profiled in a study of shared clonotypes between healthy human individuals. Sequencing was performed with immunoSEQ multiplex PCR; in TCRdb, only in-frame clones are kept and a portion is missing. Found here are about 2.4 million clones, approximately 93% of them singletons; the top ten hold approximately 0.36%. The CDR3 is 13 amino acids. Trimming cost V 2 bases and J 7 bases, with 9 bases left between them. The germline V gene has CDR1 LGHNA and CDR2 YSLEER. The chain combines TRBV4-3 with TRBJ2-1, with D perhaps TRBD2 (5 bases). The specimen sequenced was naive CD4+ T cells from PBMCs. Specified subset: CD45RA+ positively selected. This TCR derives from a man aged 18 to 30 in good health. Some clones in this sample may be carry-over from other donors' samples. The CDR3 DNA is TGCGCCAGCAGCCAAAAACTAGGTAATGAGCAGTTCTTC. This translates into CASSQKLGNEQFF.